A single sample gave rise to the 21 T cell receptor beta chains below, sequenced in a study of blood T cell repertoires in COVID-19. Sequencing was performed with immunoSEQ multiplex PCR; in TCRdb, only in-frame clones are kept and a portion is missing. The sample has roughly 290,000 clones, 80% to 95% seen once. The sequenced sample consisted of peripheral blood. These receptors were obtained from a woman aged 25-40 years with COVID-19, enrolled during active disease.

This clone was picked up a small number of times. The V call is TRBV2, the J call TRBJ2-3; TRBD2 aligns across 8 bases. This CDR3 has 16 amino acids. J gave up 2 bases and V 1 base, and 5 bases lay outside the gene matches. Germline V gene data show CDR1 as SNHLY and CDR2 as FYNNEI. The CDR3: CASSEDIAGPTDTQYF. CDR3 in DNA: TGTGCCAGCAGTGAAGATATAGCGGGGCCCACAGATACGCAGTATTTT.

This chain uses TRBV30 with TRBJ1-2; D might be TRBD1 (5 bases). Trimming pared 2 bases from V and 7 bases from J, leaving 8 bases between. Per the germline V gene, CDR1 is GTSNPN and CDR2 is SVGIG (reference sequence). This CDR3 is 11 amino acids long. The CDR3 reads CAWSIGGGYTF. The CDR3 nucleotides read TGTGCCTGGAGTATCGGGGGTGGCTACACCTTC.

V usage is TRBV4-1 and J usage is TRBJ2-1; D is possibly TRBD1 (6 bases). CDR1 and CDR2 (germline): MGHRA, YSYEKL. Between the trimmed V and J ends, which lost 0 bases and 5 bases, there was a span of 8 bases. The CDR3 has 14 amino acids. The CDR3 loop reads CASSQEWDNNEQFF. CDR3 nucleotide sequence: TGCGCCAGCAGCCAAGAATGGGACAACAATGAGCAGTTCTTC.

This clone has more than one count but fewer than ten. The CDR3 reads CASGLVGLSLSYEQYF. In DNA form, the CDR3 reads TGTGCTAGTGGTTTGGTGGGACTCAGTCTCTCCTACGAGCAGTACTTC. The genes are TRBV12-5 and TRBJ2-7; D perhaps matches TRBD2 (6 bases). Per germline, CDR1 LGHNT and CDR2 FRNRAP. The V end lost 0 bases, the J end lost 0 bases, and 12 bases lay between the germline ends. The CDR3 consists of 16 residues.

The gene calls are TRBV5-1 and TRBJ2-1, with TRBD2 matching over 9 bases. Germline V gives CDR1 SGHRS, CDR2 YFSETQ. The V and J ends lost 5 bases and 3 bases, in that order; junction bases with no gene match: 3. The CDR3 has 14 residues. The CDR3 loop reads CASRQTSGYNEQFF. CDR3 nucleotides: TGCGCCAGCAGGCAGACTAGCGGCTACAATGAGCAGTTCTTC.

CDR3: CASKRGGSGEQYF. Here the CDR3 DNA reads TGCGCCAGCAAAAGGGGCGGGAGCGGTGAGCAGTACTTC. The rearrangement links TRBV10-2 to TRBJ2-7; TRBD2 matches 7 bases. V lost 7 bases, J lost 7 bases, and 10 bases stayed unmatched. The germline V gene encodes CDR1 WSHSY and CDR2 SAAADI. The CDR3 spans 13 residues.

The chain recombines TRBV4-1 with TRBJ1-2; 10 positions match TRBD1. CDR3 size: 15 residues. J gave up 7 bases and V 4 bases, and 9 bases lay outside the gene matches. CDR1 is MGHRA, CDR2 YSYEKL, per germline. The CDR3 sequence is CASSPGQGPFSGYTF. DNA of the CDR3: TGCGCCAGCAGCCCGGGACAGGGGCCGTTCAGTGGCTACACCTTC.

The gene calls are TRBV25-1 and TRBJ2-7; 11 positions match TRBD2. The germline gives CDR1 MGHDK, CDR2 SYGVNS. V trimming: 8 bases; J trimming: 5 bases; junction bases outside the gene matches: 17. CDR3 length: 17 residues. CDR3 loop: CASSHSGIAGGPNEQYF. In nucleotides, the CDR3 is TGTGCCAGCTCTCATAGTGGAATAGCGGGAGGGCCTAACGAGCAGTACTTC.

The gene calls are TRBV28 and TRBJ1-1; perhaps TRBD1 as D (5 bases). This CDR3 is built from 11 residues. Trimming left V 3 bases short and J 10 bases short, with 9 bases between. Germline loops: CDR1 MDHEN, CDR2 SYDVKM. For the CDR3, the DNA is TGTGCCAGCAGTTTGATGGGGGGAGCTTTCTTT. Amino acids: CASSLMGGAFF.

The genes are TRBV27 and TRBJ2-1; 13 bases are shared with TRBD2. Trimming removed 2 bases from V and 1 base from J; junction bases left unmatched: 2. There are 17 residues in the CDR3. Germline assignment: CDR1 MNHEY and CDR2 SMNVEV (reference sequence). The chain's CDR3 is CASSLRTSGSSYNEQFF. The CDR3 nucleotides read TGTGCCAGCAGTTTAAGGACTAGCGGGAGTTCCTACAATGAGCAGTTCTTC.

This sequence joins TRBV2 and TRBJ2-4; maybe TRBD2 (6 bases). V lost 4 bases, J lost 13 bases, and 14 bases lay in between. The length of the CDR3 is 12 residues. Germline V lookup: CDR1 SNHLY, CDR2 FYNNEI. This chain's CDR3 is CASSGRGQGQYF. For the CDR3, the DNA is TGTGCCAGCAGTGGGAGGGGCCAGGGCCAGTACTTC.

The gene calls are TRBV6-1 and TRBJ2-7, with unresolved D. The length of the CDR3 is 13 residues. CDR1 and CDR2 (germline): MNHNS, SASEGT. Trimming pared 1 base from V and 3 bases from J, leaving 7 bases between. CDR3 coding DNA: TGTGCCAGCAGTGAAGTGGGCGACTACGAGCAGTACTTC. This encodes CASSEVGDYEQYF.

The chain has TRBV5-4 and TRBJ2-7; 13 nucleotides match TRBD2. Germline lookup yields CDR1 SGHNT and CDR2 YYREEE (reference sequence). The CDR3 has 13 residues. V shed 3 bases and J 7 bases; nucleotides not matched to a gene: 1. CDR3 residues: CASSSLAGGEQYF. The CDR3 DNA sequence: TGTGCCAGCAGCTCACTAGCGGGAGGGGAGCAGTACTTC.

The V gene is TRBV6-2 or TRBV6-3, the J gene TRBJ2-5; the match to TRBD2 covers 8 bases. Germline-derived CDR1 and CDR2 are MNHEY and SVGEGT. The CDR3 spans 13 residues. With 7 bases clipped from V and 5 bases from J, the junction kept 6 bases outside the gene matches. This CDR3 is CASTPRGDETQYF. The CDR3 nucleotides are TGTGCCAGCACCCCGCGGGGGGACGAGACCCAGTACTTC.

The gene calls are TRBV29-1 and TRBJ2-5; D may be TRBD1 (6 bases). V was shortened by 4 bases and J by 5 bases, with 14 bases between the two germline ends. This CDR3 region has 13 residues. Germline V gene lookup returns CDR1 SQVTM and CDR2 ANQGSEA. CDR3 region: CSVGNRVDETQYF. The DNA for the CDR3 is TGCAGCGTTGGGAACAGGGTCGACGAGACCCAGTACTTC. Full variable domain (outside the CDR3, taken from reference TRBV29-1 and TRBJ2-5): SAVISQKPSRDICQRGTSLTIQCQVDSQVTMMFWYRQQPGQSLTLIATANQGSEATYESGFVIDKFPISRPNLTFSTLTVSNMSPEDSSIYLCSVGNRVDETQYFGPGTRLLVL.

The chain carries TRBV7-9 and TRBJ2-3; D possibly corresponds to TRBD2 (6 bases). The CDR3 length is 16 residues. CDR1 is SEHNR and CDR2 is FQNEAQ in the germline V gene (reference sequence). Between the trimmed V and J ends, which lost 4 bases and 3 bases, there was a span of 17 bases. CDR3 DNA: TGTGCCAGCAGCTCCTGGGACGGAGGGCCGACAGATACGCAGTATTTT. Translation gives CASSSWDGGPTDTQYF.

This rearrangement joins TRBV6-5 to TRBJ2-6; D may be TRBD1 (5 bases). Germline V gene data show CDR1 as MNHEY and CDR2 as SVGAGI. V shed 2 bases and J shed 0 bases, with 8 bases lying between them. CDR3 length: 16 residues. The CDR3 sequence: CASSYRGSSGANVLTF. The CDR3, as DNA: TGTGCCAGCAGTTACAGGGGATCCTCTGGGGCCAACGTCCTGACTTTC.

This clone was picked up a small number of times. The genes are TRBV28 and TRBJ1-5; 11 bases match TRBD1. The length of the CDR3 is 19 residues. V was pared by 3 bases and J by 7 bases, with 17 bases of the junction left unmatched. Germline-derived CDR1 and CDR2 are MDHEN and SYDVKM. The CDR3 nucleotides are TGTGCCAGCAGTTTCCCGAGGACAGGGGGCTATACTCGGGGGCAGCCCCAGCATTTT. The encoded protein is CASSFPRTGGYTRGQPQHF.

The chain links TRBV15 to TRBJ2-2; no clear D. Trimming took off 0 bases at V and 4 bases at J, with 6 bases between the two ends. This CDR3 has 14 residues. Germline CDR1 reads LNHNV; CDR2 reads YYDKDF (reference sequence). The CDR3 nucleotides read TGTGCCACCAGCAGAGATTCGGGCACCGGGGAGCTGTTTTTT. Translated: CATSRDSGTGELFF.

V and J are TRBV7-3 and TRBJ2-7; 9 nucleotides line up with TRBD1. Germline trimming cut 4 bases from V and 3 bases from J; bases unmatched to any gene: 7. The CDR3 covers 15 residues. The germline gives CDR1 SGHTA, CDR2 FQGTGA. Here the CDR3 DNA reads TGTGCCAGCAGCTCCTACCCGGGACAGGGCTACGAGCAGTACTTC. Translated: CASSSYPGQGYEQYF.

This clone was seen only a few times. The V and J genes are TRBV11-3 and TRBJ2-1; D might be TRBD1 (6 bases). V lost 4 bases to trimming and J lost 6 bases, with 16 bases between them. From germline, CDR1 is SGHNT and CDR2 YENEEA. The length of the CDR3 is 15 residues. CDR3 sequence reads: CASSSFGSGANEQFF. The DNA for the CDR3 is TGTGCCAGCAGCTCGTTCGGGTCAGGGGCCAATGAGCAGTTCTTC.